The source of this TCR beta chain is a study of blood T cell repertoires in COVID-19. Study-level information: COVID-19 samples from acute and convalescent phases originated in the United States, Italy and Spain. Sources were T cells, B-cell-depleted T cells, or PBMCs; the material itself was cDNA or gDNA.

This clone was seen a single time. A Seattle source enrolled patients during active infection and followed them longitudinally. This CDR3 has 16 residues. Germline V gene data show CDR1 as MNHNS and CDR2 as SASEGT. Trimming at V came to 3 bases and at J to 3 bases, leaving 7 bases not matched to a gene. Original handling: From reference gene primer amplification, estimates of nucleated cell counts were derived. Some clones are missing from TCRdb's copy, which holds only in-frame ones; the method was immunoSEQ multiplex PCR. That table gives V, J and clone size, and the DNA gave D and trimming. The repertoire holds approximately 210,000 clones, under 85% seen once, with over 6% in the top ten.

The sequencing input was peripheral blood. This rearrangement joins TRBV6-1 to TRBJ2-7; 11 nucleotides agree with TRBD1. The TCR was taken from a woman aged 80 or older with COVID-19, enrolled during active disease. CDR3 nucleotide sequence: TGTGCCAGCAGTGACCGGGACAGGGGGAAGATCTACGAGCAGTACTTC. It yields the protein CASSDRDRGKIYEQYF.